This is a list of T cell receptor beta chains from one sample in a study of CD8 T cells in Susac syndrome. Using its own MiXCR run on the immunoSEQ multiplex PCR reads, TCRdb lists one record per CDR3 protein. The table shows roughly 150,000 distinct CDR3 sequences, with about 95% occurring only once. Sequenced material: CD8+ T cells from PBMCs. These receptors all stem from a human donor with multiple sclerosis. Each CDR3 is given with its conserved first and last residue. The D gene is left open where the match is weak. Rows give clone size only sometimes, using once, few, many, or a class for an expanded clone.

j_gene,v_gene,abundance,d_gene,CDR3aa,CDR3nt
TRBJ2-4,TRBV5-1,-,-,CASSQLGEDIQYF,TGCGCCAGCAGCCAACTAGGGGAGGACATTCAGTACTTC
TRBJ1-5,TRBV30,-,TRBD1,CAWGTGGGNQPQHF,TGTGCCTGGGGGACAGGGGGGGGCAATCAGCCCCAGCATTTT
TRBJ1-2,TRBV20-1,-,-,CSAHGFIPYYGYTF,TGCAGTGCCCACGGGTTCATCCCTTACTATGGCTACACCTTC
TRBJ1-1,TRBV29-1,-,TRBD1,CSVDFGGGNTEAFF,TGCAGCGTTGATTTTGGAGGGGGCAACACTGAAGCTTTCTTT
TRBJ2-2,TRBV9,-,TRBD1,CASSAGGADTGELFF,TGTGCCAGCAGCGCAGGGGGCGCGGACACCGGGGAGCTGTTTTTT
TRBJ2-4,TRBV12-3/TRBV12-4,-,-,CASSMTAKNIQYF,TGTGCCAGCTCGATGACGGCCAAAAACATTCAGTACTTC
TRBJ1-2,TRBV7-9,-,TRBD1,CASSLARGLGYTF,TGTGCCAGCAGCTTAGCCAGGGGGCTTGGCTACACCTTC
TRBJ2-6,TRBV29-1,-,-,CSVEGTSGANVLTF,TGCAGCGTTGAAGGTACCTCTGGGGCCAACGTCCTGACTTTC
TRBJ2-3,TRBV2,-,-,CASSEGLADTQYF,TGTGCCAGCAGTGAAGGTCTGGCGGATACGCAGTATTTT
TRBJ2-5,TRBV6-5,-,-,CASSYRTGRETQYF,TGTGCCAGCAGTTACCGAACAGGGAGGGAGACCCAGTACTTC
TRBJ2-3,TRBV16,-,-,CASSHAFGGSQYF,TGTGCCAGCAGCCATGCTTTCGGGGGCTCGCAGTATTTT
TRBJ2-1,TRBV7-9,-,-,CASSLGINNEQFF,TGTGCCAGCAGCTTGGGTATTAACAATGAGCAGTTCTTC
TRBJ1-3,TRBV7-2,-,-,CASSLVFSGNTIYF,TGTGCCAGCAGCTTGGTGTTCTCTGGAAACACCATATATTTT
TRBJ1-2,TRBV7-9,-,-,CASSPRTEWSYGYTF,TGTGCCAGCAGCCCGCGGACAGAGTGGTCCTATGGCTACACCTTC
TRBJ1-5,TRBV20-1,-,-,CSASWGGNQPQHF,TGCAGTGCTAGTTGGGGTGGGAATCAGCCCCAGCATTTT
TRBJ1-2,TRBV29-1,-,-,CSVESAPGYTF,TGCAGCGTTGAATCCGCGCCTGGCTACACCTTC
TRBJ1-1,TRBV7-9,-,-,CASSLGQSTEAFF,TGTGCCAGCAGCCTTGGACAGAGCACAGAAGCTTTCTTT
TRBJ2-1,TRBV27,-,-,CASSLYGGRVYNEQFF,TGTGCCAGCAGTTTATATGGGGGTAGGGTCTACAATGAGCAGTTCTTC
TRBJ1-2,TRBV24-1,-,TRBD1,CATEGQLGYTF,TGTGCCACGGAGGGACAGCTTGGCTACACCTTC
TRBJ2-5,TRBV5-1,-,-,CASSLAVATQETQYF,TGCGCCAGCAGCTTGGCCGTCGCGACTCAAGAGACCCAGTACTTC
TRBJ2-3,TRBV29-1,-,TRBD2,CSVGGDQDSTDTQYF,TGCAGCGTGGGGGGGGACCAGGACAGCACAGATACGCAGTATTTT
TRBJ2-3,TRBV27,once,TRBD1,CASRGQGAPSPGMDTQYF,TGTGCCAGCAGGGGACAGGGGGCGCCTTCCCCCGGTATGGATACGCAGTATTTT
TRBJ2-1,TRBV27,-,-,CASSLGGRSYNEQFF,TGTGCCAGCAGTTTAGGAGGCAGGTCCTACAATGAGCAGTTCTTC
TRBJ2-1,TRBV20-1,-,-,CSADWAGSRGEQFF,TGCAGTGCCGATTGGGCGGGGAGCCGGGGCGAGCAGTTCTTC
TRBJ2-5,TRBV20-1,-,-,CSARGWDQEETQYF,TGCAGTGCTAGGGGTTGGGACCAGGAAGAGACCCAGTACTTC
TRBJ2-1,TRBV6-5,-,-,CASSSTYDTDEQFF,TGTGCCAGCAGTTCCACTTACGACACCGATGAGCAGTTCTTC
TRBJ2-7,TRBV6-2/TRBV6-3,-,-,CASTKGVVAYEQYF,TGTGCCAGCACCAAGGGCGTGGTAGCCTACGAGCAGTACTTC
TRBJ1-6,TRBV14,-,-,CASSDIRVRNSPLHF,TGTGCCAGCAGCGACATCAGGGTGAGAAATTCACCCCTCCACTTT
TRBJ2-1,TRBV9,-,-,CASSEAGTVNYEQFF,TGTGCCAGCAGCGAGGCCGGGACGGTGAACTATGAGCAGTTCTTC
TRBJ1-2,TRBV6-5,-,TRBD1,CASRDTGGLYGYTF,TGTGCCAGCAGGGATACAGGGGGCCTCTATGGCTACACCTTC
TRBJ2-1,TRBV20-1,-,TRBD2,CSARDRTSGGAYEQFF,TGCAGTGCTAGAGATAGGACTAGCGGGGGAGCATATGAGCAGTTCTTC
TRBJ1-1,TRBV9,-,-,CASSAPGPASEAFF,TGTGCCAGCAGCGCGCCGGGACCCGCTAGTGAAGCTTTCTTT
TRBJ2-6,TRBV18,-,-,CASSPFGDVSTGANVLTF,TGTGCCAGCTCACCTTTCGGAGATGTCTCCACTGGGGCCAACGTCCTGACTTTC
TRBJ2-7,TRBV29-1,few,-,CSVEDSRYSYEQYF,TGCAGCGTTGAAGATTCCAGATACTCCTACGAGCAGTACTTC
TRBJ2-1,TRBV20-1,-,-,CSARDVNEQFF,TGCAGTGCTAGAGACGTTAATGAGCAGTTCTTC
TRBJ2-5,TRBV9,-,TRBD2,CASSKGTSGGKETQYF,TGTGCCAGCAGCAAGGGGACTAGCGGGGGCAAAGAGACCCAGTACTTC
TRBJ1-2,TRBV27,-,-,CASGYMGSFYTF,TGTGCCAGTGGCTACATGGGTAGTTTCTACACCTTC
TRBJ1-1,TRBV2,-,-,CASEGRVTEAFF,TGTGCCAGCGAGGGGAGGGTCACTGAAGCTTTCTTT
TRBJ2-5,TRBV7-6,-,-,CASSSYGTVQETQYF,TGTGCCAGCAGCTCCTACGGGACGGTCCAAGAGACCCAGTACTTC
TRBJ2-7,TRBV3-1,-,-,CASSQGADGAYYEQYF,TGTGCCAGCAGCCAAGGGGCGGACGGAGCCTACTACGAGCAGTACTTC
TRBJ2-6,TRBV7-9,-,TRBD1,CASTTGGSSGANVLTF,TGTGCCAGCACCACAGGGGGTTCCTCTGGGGCCAACGTCCTGACTTTC
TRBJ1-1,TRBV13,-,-,CASIRATGAHEEAFF,TGTGCCAGCATCCGTGCGACAGGCGCACACGAAGAAGCTTTCTTT
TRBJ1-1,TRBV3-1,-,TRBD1,CASSHEDRLNTEAFF,TGTGCCAGCAGCCACGAGGACAGGCTCAACACTGAAGCTTTCTTT
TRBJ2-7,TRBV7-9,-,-,CASSPGTIYYEQYF,TGTGCCAGCAGCCCCGGGACAATCTACTACGAGCAGTACTTC
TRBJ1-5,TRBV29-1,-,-,CSVERDPISNQPQHF,TGCAGCGTTGAAAGGGACCCTATTAGCAATCAGCCCCAGCATTTT